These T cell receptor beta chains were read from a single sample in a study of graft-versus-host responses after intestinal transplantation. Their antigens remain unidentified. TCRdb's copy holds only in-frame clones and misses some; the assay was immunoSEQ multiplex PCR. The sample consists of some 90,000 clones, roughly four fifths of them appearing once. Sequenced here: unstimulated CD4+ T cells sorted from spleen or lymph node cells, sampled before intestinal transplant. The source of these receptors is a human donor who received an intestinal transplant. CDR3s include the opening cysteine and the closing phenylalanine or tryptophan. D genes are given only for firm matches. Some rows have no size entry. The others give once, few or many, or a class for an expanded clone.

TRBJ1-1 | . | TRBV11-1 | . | TGTGCCAGCAGCTTAACAGACCAGGAAGGGGACACTGAAGCTTTCTTT | CASSLTDQEGDTEAFF
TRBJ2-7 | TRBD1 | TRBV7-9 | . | TGTGCCAGCAGCTTACAGGGGGCAACCTACGAGCAGTACTTC | CASSLQGATYEQYF
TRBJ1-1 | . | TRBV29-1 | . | TGCAGCGTAGGGACACGGGACACTGAAGCTTTCTTT | CSVGTRDTEAFF
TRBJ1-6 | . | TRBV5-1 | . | TGCGCCAGCAGCGCCGAAGGGACAAGGGGGTCACCCCTCCACTTT | CASSAEGTRGSPLHF
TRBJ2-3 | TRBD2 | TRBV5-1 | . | TGCGCCAGCAGCTTGGCTAGCGGGGGTCAGGATACGCAGTATTTT | CASSLASGGQDTQYF
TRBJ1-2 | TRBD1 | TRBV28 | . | TGTGCCAGCAGTTTATATTCATTCGGGACAGGGGACTATGGCTACACCTTC | CASSLYSFGTGDYGYTF
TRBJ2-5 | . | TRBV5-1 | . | TGCGCCAGCAGCCCCCAGCAGGGGAGACAAGAGACCCAGTACTTC | CASSPQQGRQETQYF
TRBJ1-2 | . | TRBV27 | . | TGTGCCAGCAGTTTATCCGGGAATAACTATGGCTACACCTTC | CASSLSGNNYGYTF
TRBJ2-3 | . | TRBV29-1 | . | TGCAGCGTAGATGCGCCTAAAAGCACAGATACGCAGTATTTT | CSVDAPKSTDTQYF
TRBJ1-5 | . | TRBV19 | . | TGTGCCAGTAGTAGACTTGAAGGTCAGCCCCAGCATTTT | CASSRLEGQPQHF
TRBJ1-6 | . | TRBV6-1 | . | TGTGCCAGCAGTGAAAAAGGGAGCTCCTATAATTCACCCCTCCACTTT | CASSEKGSSYNSPLHF
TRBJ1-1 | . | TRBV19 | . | TGTGCCAGTAGTATTGGGGGGGCAGAAGCTTTCTTT | CASSIGGAEAFF
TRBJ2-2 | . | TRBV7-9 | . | TGTGCCAGCAGCTTGGACAGTAAGACCGGGGAGCTGTTTTTT | CASSLDSKTGELFF
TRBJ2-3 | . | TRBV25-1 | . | TGTGCCAGCAGTCGGGGTACAGATACGCAGTATTTT | CASSRGTDTQYF
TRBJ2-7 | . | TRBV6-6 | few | TGTGCCAGCAGTTACGTAAGCGGGTCCTCCCCCTACGAGCAGTACTTC | CASSYVSGSSPYEQYF
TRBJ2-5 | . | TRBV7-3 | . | TGTGCCAGCAGTCCCCAACTAGCTGGGGGGACCCAGTACTTC | CASSPQLAGGTQYF
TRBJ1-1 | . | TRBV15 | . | TGTGCCACCAGCAGAGGCGGGGGCACTGAAGCTTTCTTT | CATSRGGGTEAFF
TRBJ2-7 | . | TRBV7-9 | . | TGTGCCAGCAGCTTAGAAGGCCTAGGGCAGTACTTC | CASSLEGLGQYF
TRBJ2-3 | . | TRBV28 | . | TGTGCCAGCAGTTTATCTGGGGCTGGAGATACGCAGTATTTT | CASSLSGAGDTQYF
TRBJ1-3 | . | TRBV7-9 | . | TGTGCCAGCAGCTTAGAAGGGGTACGGGGAAACACCATATATTTT | CASSLEGVRGNTIYF
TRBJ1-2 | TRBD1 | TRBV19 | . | TGTGCCAGTAGTCCGGGACAGAAGGTTTGGTCGTCGGGCTACACCTTC | CASSPGQKVWSSGYTF
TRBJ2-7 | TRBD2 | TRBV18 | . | TGTGCCAGCTCACCACCGAGCGGGAGGGCCTACGAGCAGTACTTC | CASSPPSGRAYEQYF
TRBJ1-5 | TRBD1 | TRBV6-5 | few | TGTGCCAGCAGTGAGACAGGGGTAGACCAGCCCCAGCATTTT | CASSETGVDQPQHF
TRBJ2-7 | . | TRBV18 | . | TGTGCCAGCTCACAACAGGGTCGCGAGCAGTACTTC | CASSQQGREQYF
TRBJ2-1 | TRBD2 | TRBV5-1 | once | TGCGCCAGATCGCAATCCGGGACTAGCGCTTCGAACTCCTACAATGAGCAGTTCTTC | CARSQSGTSASNSYNEQFF
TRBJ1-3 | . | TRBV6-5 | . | TGTGCCAGCAGTTACCGCCAGGGGTTCTTTGGAAACACCATATATTTT | CASSYRQGFFGNTIYF
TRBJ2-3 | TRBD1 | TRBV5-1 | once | TGCGCCAGCAGCTTGGTGGGGCAGGGGGGCACAGATACGCAGTATTTT | CASSLVGQGGTDTQYF
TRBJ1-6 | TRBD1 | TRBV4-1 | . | TGCGCCAGCAGCCAAGATCTCGGGACAGGGCATAATTCACCCCTCCACTTT | CASSQDLGTGHNSPLHF
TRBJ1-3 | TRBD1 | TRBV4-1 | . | TGCGCCAGCAGCCAAGATTACGCCTCCGGACACCGGACAGGGACCATATATTTT | CASSQDYASGHRTGTIYF
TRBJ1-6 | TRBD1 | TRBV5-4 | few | TGTGCCAGCAGCTCGGACAGGGGAAGTTCACCCCTCCACTTT | CASSSDRGSSPLHF
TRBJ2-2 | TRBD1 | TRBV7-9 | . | TGTGCCAGCAGCTTACTCTGGGACAGGAACACCGGGGAGCTGTTTTTT | CASSLLWDRNTGELFF
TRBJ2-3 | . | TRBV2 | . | TGTGCCAGCAGCCCTAGAGCAGATACGCAGTATTTT | CASSPRADTQYF
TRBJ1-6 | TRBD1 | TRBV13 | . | TGTGCCAGCAGCTTGGAGGGGGGACAGAGACTTGACTATAATTCACCCCTCCACTTT | CASSLEGGQRLDYNSPLHF
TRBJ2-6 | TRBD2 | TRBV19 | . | TGTGCCAGTAGGGGAGGGGCACCTACCCCCACTGGGGCCAACGTCCTGACTTTC | CASRGGAPTPTGANVLTF
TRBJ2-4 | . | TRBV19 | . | TGTGCCAGTAGTCCCGGTAGCAAAGGAGTCAAAAACATTCAGTACTTC | CASSPGSKGVKNIQYF
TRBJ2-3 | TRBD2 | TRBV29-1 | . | TGCAGCGTTACTAGCGGCACAGATACGCAGTATTTT | CSVTSGTDTQYF
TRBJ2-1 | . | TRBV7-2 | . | TGTGCCAGCAGCTTAGTCCTTTCCAATGAGCAGTTCTTC | CASSLVLSNEQFF
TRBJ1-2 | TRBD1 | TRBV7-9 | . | TGTGCCAGCAGCTTCGGGATAGGGGGCGAAACGTATGGCTACACCTTC | CASSFGIGGETYGYTF
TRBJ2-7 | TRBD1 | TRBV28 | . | TGTGCCAGCAGCCCGAGGGGGACAGGTACCTACGAGCAGTACTTC | CASSPRGTGTYEQYF
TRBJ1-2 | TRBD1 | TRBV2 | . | TGTGCCAGCAGAGGGGACAGGGGGCTGGGAGGCTACACCTTC | CASRGDRGLGGYTF
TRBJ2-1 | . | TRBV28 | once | TGTGCCAGCACCCTCCTTCATAGGGGTGAGCAGTTCTTC | CASTLLHRGEQFF
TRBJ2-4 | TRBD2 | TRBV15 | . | TGTGCCACCAGCAGAGATTTAGGACTAGCGGGAGAGTACTTC | CATSRDLGLAGEYF
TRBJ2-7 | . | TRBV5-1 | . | TGCGCCAGCAGCTTGGCTCCAGGACACTTCTACGAGCAGTACTTC | CASSLAPGHFYEQYF
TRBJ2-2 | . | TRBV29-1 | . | TGCAGCGTTGTGACACAAACCGGGGAGCTGTTTTTT | CSVVTQTGELFF
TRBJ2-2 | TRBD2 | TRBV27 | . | TGTGCCAGCAGCGACCCCTCTGCGGGAGGCGGGGAGCTGTTTTTT | CASSDPSAGGGELFF
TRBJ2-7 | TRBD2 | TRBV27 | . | TGTGCCAGCAGTCAGGGACTAGCGGGAGTCGGTAGGTCCTACGAGCAGTACTTC | CASSQGLAGVGRSYEQYF
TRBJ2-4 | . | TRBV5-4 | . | TGTGCCAGCAGCTTGGCGGCAGGGCCGAACATTCAGTACTTC | CASSLAAGPNIQYF
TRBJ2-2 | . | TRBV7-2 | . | TGTGCCAGCAGAAGAGGGGGGGTAAACACCGGGGAGCTGTTTTTT | CASRRGGVNTGELFF
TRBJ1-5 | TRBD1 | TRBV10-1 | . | TGCGCCAGCAGTGTCTCCACAGGGGCCAATCAGCCCCAGCATTTT | CASSVSTGANQPQHF
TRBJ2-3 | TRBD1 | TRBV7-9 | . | TGTGCCAGCAGCCCTCGGACAGGGGGGGCAGATACGCAGTATTTT | CASSPRTGGADTQYF